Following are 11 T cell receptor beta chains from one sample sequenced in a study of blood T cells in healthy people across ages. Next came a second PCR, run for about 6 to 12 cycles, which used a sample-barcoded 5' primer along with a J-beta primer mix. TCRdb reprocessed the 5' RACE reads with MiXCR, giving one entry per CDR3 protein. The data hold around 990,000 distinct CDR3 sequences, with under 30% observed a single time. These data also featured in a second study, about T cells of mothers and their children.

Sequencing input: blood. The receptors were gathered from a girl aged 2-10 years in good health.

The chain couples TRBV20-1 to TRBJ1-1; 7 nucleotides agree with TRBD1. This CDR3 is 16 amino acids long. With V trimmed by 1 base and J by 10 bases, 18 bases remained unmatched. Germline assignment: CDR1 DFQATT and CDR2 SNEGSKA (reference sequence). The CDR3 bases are TGCAGTGCTAGAGGAGGAGAGGACAGGCTAATCGCGGGAGCTTTCTTT. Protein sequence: CSARGGEDRLIAGAFF.

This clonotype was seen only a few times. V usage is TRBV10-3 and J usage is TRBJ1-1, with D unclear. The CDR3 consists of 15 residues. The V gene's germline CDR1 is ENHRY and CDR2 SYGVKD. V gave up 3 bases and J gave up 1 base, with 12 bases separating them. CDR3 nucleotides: TGTGCCATCAGTGAAGCGGGTCCCAAGAACACTGAAGCTTTCTTT. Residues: CAISEAGPKNTEAFF.

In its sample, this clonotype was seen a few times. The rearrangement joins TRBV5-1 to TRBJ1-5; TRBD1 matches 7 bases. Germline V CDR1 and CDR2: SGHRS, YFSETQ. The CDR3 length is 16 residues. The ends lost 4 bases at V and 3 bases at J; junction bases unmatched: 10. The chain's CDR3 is CASSPTVQGNNQPQHF. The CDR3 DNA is TGCGCCAGCAGCCCCACGGTACAGGGGAACAATCAGCCCCAGCATTTT.

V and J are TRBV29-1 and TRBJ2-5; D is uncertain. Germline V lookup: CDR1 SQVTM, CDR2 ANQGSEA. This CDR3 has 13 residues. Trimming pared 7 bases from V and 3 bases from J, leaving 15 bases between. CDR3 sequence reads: CSGDGNEKETQYF. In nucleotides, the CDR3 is TGCAGCGGTGACGGCAACGAAAAAGAGACCCAGTACTTC.

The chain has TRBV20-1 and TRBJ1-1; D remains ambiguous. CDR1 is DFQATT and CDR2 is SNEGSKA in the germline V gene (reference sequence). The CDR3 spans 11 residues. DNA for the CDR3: TGCAGCGCCTACGTGAACACTGAAGCTTTCTTT. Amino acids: CSAYVNTEAFF.

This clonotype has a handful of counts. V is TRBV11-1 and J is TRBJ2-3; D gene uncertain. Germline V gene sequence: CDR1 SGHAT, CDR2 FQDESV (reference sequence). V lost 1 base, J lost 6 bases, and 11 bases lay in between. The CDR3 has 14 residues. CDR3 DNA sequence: TGTGCCAGCAGCTTAGTCGGCAGAAAGGATACGCAGTATTTT. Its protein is CASSLVGRKDTQYF. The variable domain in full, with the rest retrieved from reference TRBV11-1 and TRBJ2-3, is EAEVAQSPRYKITEKSQAVAFWCDPISGHATLYWYRQILGQGPELLVQFQDESVVDDSQLPKDRFSAERLKGVDSTLKIQPAELGDSAMYLCASSLVGRKDTQYFGPGTRLTVL.

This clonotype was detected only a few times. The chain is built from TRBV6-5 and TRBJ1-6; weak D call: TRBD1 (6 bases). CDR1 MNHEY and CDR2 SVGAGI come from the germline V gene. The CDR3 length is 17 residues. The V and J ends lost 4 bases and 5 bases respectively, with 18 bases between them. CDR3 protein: CASSSPYYRDHNSPLHF. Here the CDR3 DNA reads TGTGCCAGCAGTTCCCCCTACTACAGGGACCATAATTCACCCCTCCACTTT.

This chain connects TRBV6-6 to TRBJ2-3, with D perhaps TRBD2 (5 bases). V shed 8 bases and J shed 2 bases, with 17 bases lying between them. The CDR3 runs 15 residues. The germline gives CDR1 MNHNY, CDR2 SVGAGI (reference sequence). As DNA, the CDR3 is TGTGCCAGCCATTCTACCGGAGGACTCACAGATACGCAGTATTTT. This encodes CASHSTGGLTDTQYF.

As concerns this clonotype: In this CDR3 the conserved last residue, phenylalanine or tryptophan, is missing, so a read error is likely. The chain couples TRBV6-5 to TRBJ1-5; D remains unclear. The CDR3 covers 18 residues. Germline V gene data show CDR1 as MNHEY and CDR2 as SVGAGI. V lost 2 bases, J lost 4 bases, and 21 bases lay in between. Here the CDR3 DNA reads TGTGCCAGCAGTTACCAGACTAACAGAGACATCCTTAATCAGCCCCAGCATTCT. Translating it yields CASSYQTNRDILNQPQHS.

Here the CDR3 reads CASSEGPYYEQYF. For the CDR3, the DNA is TGTGCCAGCAGCGAAGGGCCCTACTACGAGCAGTACTTC. The chain joins TRBV5-6 to TRBJ2-7; D is uncertain. V lost 4 bases, J lost 3 bases, and 11 bases lay in between. This CDR3 has 13 amino acids. Germline V gene data show CDR1 as SGHDT and CDR2 as YYEEEE.

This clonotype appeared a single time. CDR3 DNA: TGTGCCATCAGTGAGTCCGCGGGACAGGCTTCTCTGGGGGATACGCAGTATTTT. Its translation is CAISESAGQASLGDTQYF. The genes are TRBV10-3 and TRBJ2-3, with 8 bases aligning to TRBD1. CDR3 length: 18 residues. Germline V gene sequence: CDR1 ENHRY, CDR2 SYGVKD. Losses at the gene ends were 0 bases for V and 6 bases for J; bases not matched to a gene: 14.